What follows are 5 T cell receptor beta chains derived from one specimen sequenced in a study of shared clonotypes between healthy human individuals. Sequencing used immunoSEQ multiplex PCR; TCRdb keeps in-frame clones, though not all of them. The data show roughly 2 million clones, roughly 95% seen once. Sample: naive CD4+ T cells sorted from blood. The subset denotes: CD45RA+ positively selected. Receptors originate from a man aged 18 to 30 in good health.

The chain recombines TRBV25-1 with TRBJ1-1; D unclear. The V gene lost 4 bases and the J gene lost 8 bases, with 14 bases spanning the gap. The CDR3 sequence is 13 residues long. Germline values: CDR1 MGHDK, CDR2 SYGVNS. DNA of the CDR3: TGTGCCAGCAGTGTGATGCAAGAGGCCGAAGCTTTCTTT. Residues: CASSVMQEAEAFF. The entire variable domain, with the rest obtained from reference TRBV25-1 and TRBJ1-1, is as follows: EADIYQTPRYLVIGTGKKITLECSQTMGHDKMYWYQQDPGMELHLIHYSYGVNSTEKGDLSSESTVSRIRTEHFPLTLESARPSHTSQYLCASSVMQEAEAFFGQGTRLTVV.

The chain carries TRBV15 and TRBJ2-1, with 9 nucleotides matching TRBD1. The CDR3 is made up of 15 amino acids. V lost 0 bases to trimming and J lost 8 bases; unmatched junction nucleotides: 5. CDR1 and CDR2 (germline): LNHNV, YYDKDF (reference sequence). The CDR3, as DNA: TGTGCCACCAGCAGAGAGGGACAGGGTGTCCATGAGCAGTTCTTC. It yields the protein CATSREGQGVHEQFF. The full variable domain, completed using reference TRBV15 and TRBJ2-1, is DAMVIQNPRYQVTQFGKPVTLSCSQTLNHNVMYWYQQKSSQAPKLLFHYYDKDFNNEADTPDNFQSRRPNTSFCFLDIRSPGLGDTAMYLCATSREGQGVHEQFFGPGTRLTVL.

The chain uses TRBV5-1 and TRBJ2-1; 7 bases align to TRBD2. Germline V gives CDR1 SGHRS, CDR2 YFSETQ. The CDR3 contains 16 residues. V shed 0 bases, J shed 2 bases, and the junction held 5 bases outside the gene matches. This chain's CDR3 is CASSLVGLAAYNEQFF. As DNA, the CDR3 is TGCGCCAGCAGCTTGGTGGGCCTAGCGGCCTACAATGAGCAGTTCTTC.

The V gene is TRBV5-1, the J gene TRBJ2-1; 11 nucleotides agree with TRBD1. The germline CDR1 and CDR2 sequences are SGHRS and YFSETQ. J was trimmed by 4 bases and V by 2 bases; bases with no gene match: 8. This CDR3 contains 17 residues. The CDR3 here is CASSFLGTGGSYNEQFF. CDR3 sequence (DNA): TGCGCCAGCAGCTTCTTAGGGACAGGGGGATCATACAATGAGCAGTTCTTC.

J is TRBJ2-2 and V is TRBV6-1; maybe TRBD2 (5 bases). V shed 4 bases and J shed 8 bases, with 17 bases lying between them. Germline CDR1 is MNHNS and CDR2 is SASEGT. This CDR3 comprises 15 residues. The CDR3 nucleotides are TGTGCCAGCAGTGTCCGACTATCCGAATCGGGGGAGCTGTTTTTT. Protein: CASSVRLSESGELFF.